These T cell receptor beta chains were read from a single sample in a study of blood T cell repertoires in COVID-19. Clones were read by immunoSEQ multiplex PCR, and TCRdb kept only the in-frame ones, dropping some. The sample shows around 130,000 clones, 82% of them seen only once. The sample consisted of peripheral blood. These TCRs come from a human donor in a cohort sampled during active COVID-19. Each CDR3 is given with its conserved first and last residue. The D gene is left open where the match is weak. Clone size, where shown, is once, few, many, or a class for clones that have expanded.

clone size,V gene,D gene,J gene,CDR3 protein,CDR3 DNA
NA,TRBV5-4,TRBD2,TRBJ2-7,CASSLELAGPYEQYF,TGTGCCAGCAGCTTGGAACTAGCGGGGCCCTACGAGCAGTACTTC
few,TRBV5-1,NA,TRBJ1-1,CASSLGGATEAFF,TGCGCCAGCAGCTTGGGAGGAGCCACTGAAGCTTTCTTT
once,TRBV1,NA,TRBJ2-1,CTSSQASPGGTLFNEQFF,TGCACCAGCAGCCAAGCATCACCGGGGGGTACCCTCTTTAATGAGCAGTTCTTC
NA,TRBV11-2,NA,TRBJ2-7,CASSLDNGYEQYF,TGTGCCAGCAGCTTAGACAACGGCTACGAGCAGTACTTC
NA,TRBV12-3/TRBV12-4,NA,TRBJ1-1,CASSPTGNTEAFF,TGTGCCAGCAGTCCTACAGGTAACACTGAAGCTTTCTTT
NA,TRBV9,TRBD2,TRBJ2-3,CASSGLELATTDTQYF,TGTGCCAGCAGCGGACTAGAACTAGCGACCACAGATACGCAGTATTTT
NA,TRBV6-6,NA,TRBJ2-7,CASSFTIDEQYF,TGTGCCAGCAGTTTCACCATAGACGAGCAGTACTTC
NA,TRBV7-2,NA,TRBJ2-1,CASSRPGPWNEQFF,TGTGCCAGCAGCAGACCGGGTCCTTGGAATGAGCAGTTCTTC
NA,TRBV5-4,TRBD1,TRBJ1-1,CASSLDVRGHTEAFF,TGTGCCAGCAGCTTGGATGTCAGGGGGCACACTGAAGCTTTCTTT
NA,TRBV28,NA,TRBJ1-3,CASRSGINTIYF,TGTGCCAGCAGGTCAGGTATAAACACCATATATTTT
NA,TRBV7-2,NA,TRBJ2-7,CASSRRDLLEQYF,TGTGCCAGCAGCCGGAGGGACTTGCTCGAGCAGTACTTC
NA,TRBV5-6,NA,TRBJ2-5,CASSLLKETQYF,TGTGCCAGCAGCTTGCTAAAAGAGACCCAGTACTTC
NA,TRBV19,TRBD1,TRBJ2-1,CASRGTGTYNEQFF,TGTGCCAGTAGGGGGACAGGGACTTACAATGAGCAGTTCTTC
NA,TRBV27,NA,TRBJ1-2,CASSSDRTNYGYTF,TGTGCCAGCAGCTCGGACAGAACTAACTATGGCTACACCTTC
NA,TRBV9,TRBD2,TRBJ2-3,CASSVLAGGVGTDTQYF,TGTGCCAGCAGCGTACTAGCTGGGGGGGTGGGGACAGATACGCAGTATTTT
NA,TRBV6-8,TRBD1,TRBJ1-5,CASSPGVLTGGLRPQHF,TGTGCCAGCAGTCCGGGGGTCCTTACAGGGGGATTGCGGCCCCAGCATTTT
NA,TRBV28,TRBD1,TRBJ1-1,CASSTGGQGDTEAFF,TGTGCCAGCAGCACAGGGGGACAGGGGGACACTGAAGCTTTCTTT
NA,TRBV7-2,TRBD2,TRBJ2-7,CASSLALAGTEQYF,TGTGCCAGCAGCTTAGCGCTAGCGGGAACAGAGCAGTACTTC
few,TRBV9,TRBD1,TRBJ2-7,CASSPGQGAYEQYF,TGTGCCAGCAGCCCGGGACAGGGGGCCTACGAGCAGTACTTC
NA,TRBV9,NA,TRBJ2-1,CASSTEPGVYNEQFF,TGTGCCAGCAGCACAGAACCGGGAGTCTACAATGAGCAGTTCTTC
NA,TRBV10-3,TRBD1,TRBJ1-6,CAIQGGNDSPLHF,TGTGCCATCCAGGGGGGTAATGATTCACCCCTCCACTTT
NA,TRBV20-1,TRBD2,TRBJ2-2,CSASPSGGRTGELFF,TGCAGTGCTAGTCCGTCCGGGGGGAGGACCGGGGAGCTGTTTTTT